Reported below is one T cell receptor beta chain. The data were obtained in a study of blood T cell repertoires in COVID-19. Libraries were prepared by immunoSEQ multiplex PCR; TCRdb keeps only in-frame clonotypes and omits some of them. The sample has fewer than 120,000 clones; 60% to 80% are singletons. V lost 0 bases, J lost 1 base, and 10 bases stayed unmatched. CDR1 is KGHDR, CDR2 SFDVKD, per germline. This CDR3 spans 19 amino acids. The sequenced sample was peripheral blood. This chain links TRBV24-1 with TRBJ1-1; 10 bases line up with TRBD1. The clonotype comes from a woman older than 75 with active or convalescent COVID-19. This CDR3 is CATSDLDDRGPITNTEAFF. CDR3 DNA: TGTGCCACCAGTGATTTGGATGACAGGGGGCCAATAACGAACACTGAAGCTTTCTTT.